This T cell receptor beta chain was observed in a study of technical replicates of blood from a few donors. V shed 0 bases and J shed 0 bases, with 8 bases lying between them. Germline lookup yields CDR1 MNHEY and CDR2 SVGAGI. This CDR3 contains 15 residues. The repertoire was sequenced with immunoSEQ multiplex PCR; TCRdb's copy has only in-frame clones and lacks some. This sample yields several thousand clones, of which about 96% are seen a single time; around 7.2% belongs to the top ten. The V call is TRBV6-5, the J call TRBJ1-1; D uncertain. Sequencing used PBMCs. The sequence was collected from a human donor in good health. The CDR3 sequence is CASSYSRGLNTEAFF. The CDR3 DNA reads TGTGCCAGCAGTTACTCAAGAGGATTGAACACTGAAGCTTTCTTT.